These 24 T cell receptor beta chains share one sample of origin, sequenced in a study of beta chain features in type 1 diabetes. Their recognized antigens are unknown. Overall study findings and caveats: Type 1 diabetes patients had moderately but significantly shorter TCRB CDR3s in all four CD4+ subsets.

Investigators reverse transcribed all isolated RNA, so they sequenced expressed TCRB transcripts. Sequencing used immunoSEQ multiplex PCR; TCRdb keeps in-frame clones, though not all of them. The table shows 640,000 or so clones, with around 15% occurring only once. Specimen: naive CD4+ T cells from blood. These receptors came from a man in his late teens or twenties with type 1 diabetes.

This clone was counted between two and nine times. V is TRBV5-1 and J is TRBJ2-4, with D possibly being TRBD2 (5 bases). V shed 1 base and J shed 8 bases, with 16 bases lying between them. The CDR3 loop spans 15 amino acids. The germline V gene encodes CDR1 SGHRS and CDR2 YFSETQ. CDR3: CASSLPTPGGDIQYF. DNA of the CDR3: TGCGCCAGCAGCTTGCCGACCCCCGGAGGAGACATTCAGTACTTC.

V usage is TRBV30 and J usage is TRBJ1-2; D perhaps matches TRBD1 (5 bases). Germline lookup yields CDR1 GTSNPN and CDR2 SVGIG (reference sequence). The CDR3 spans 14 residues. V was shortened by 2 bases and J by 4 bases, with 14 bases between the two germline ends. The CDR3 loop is CAWSRYGGSYGYTF. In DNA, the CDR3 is TGTGCCTGGAGTAGGTATGGGGGTTCCTATGGCTACACCTTC.

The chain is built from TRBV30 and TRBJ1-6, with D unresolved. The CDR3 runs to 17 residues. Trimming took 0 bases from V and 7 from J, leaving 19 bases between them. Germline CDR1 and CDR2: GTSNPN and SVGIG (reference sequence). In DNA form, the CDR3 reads TGTGCCTGGAGTGTGATTTTGGGGTCGGTCCGAAATTCACCCCTCCACTTT. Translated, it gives CAWSVILGSVRNSPLHF.

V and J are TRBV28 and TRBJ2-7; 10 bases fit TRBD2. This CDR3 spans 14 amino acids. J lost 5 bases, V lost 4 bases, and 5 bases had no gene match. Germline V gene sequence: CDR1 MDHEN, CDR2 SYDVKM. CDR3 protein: CASSWIAGGNEQYF. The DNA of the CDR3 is TGTGCCAGCAGTTGGATAGCGGGGGGCAACGAGCAGTACTTC.

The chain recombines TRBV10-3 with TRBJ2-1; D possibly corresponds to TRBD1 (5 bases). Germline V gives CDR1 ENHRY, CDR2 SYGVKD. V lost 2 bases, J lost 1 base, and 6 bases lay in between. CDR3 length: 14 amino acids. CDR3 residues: CAISEGASYNEQFF. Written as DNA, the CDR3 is TGTGCCATCAGTGAGGGGGCTTCCTACAATGAGCAGTTCTTC.

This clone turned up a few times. DNA of the CDR3: TGTGCCAGCAGCTTAGGCCAGGAGAGTATCCCGAGGTATGGCTACACCTTC. Translation: CASSLGQESIPRYGYTF. The chain combines TRBV11-2 with TRBJ1-2; no clear D. Per the germline V gene, CDR1 is SGHAT and CDR2 is FQNNGV. The V end was cut by 1 base, the J end by 5 bases, with 20 bases between. This CDR3 spans 17 amino acids.

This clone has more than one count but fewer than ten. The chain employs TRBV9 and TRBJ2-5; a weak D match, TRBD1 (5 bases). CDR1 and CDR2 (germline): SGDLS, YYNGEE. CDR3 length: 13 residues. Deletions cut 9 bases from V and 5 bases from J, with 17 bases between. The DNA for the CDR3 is TGTGCCACAACTCAGATCCCAGGGGAGACCCAGTACTTC. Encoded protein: CATTQIPGETQYF. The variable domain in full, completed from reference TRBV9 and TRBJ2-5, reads DSGVTQTPKHLITATGQRVTLRCSPRSGDLSVYWYQQSLDQGLQFLIQYYNGEERAKGNILERFSAQQFPDLHSELNLSSLELGDSALYFCATTQIPGETQYFGPGTRLLVL.

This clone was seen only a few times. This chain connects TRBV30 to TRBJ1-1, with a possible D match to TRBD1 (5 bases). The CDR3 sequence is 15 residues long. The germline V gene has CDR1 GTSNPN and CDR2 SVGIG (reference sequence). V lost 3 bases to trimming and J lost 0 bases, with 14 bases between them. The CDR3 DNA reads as TGTGCCTGGAGCCCGCTGGGGGGTTTGAACACTGAAGCTTTCTTT. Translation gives CAWSPLGGLNTEAFF.

CDR3 region: CASSLNGSPLHF. For the CDR3, the DNA is TGTGCCAGCAGCTTGAACGGTTCACCCCTCCACTTT. The chain couples TRBV7-9 to TRBJ1-6; D remains unclear. The CDR3 is 12 residues long. Germline V gene lookup returns CDR1 SEHNR and CDR2 FQNEAQ (reference sequence). V was pared by 3 bases and J by 9 bases, with 6 bases between. Drawing the rest from reference TRBV7-9 and TRBJ1-6, the complete variable domain is DTGVSQNPRHKITKRGQNVTFRCDPISEHNRLYWYRQTLGQGPEFLTYFQNEAQLEKSRLLSDRFSAERPKGSFSTLEIQRTEQGDSAMYLCASSLNGSPLHFGNGTRLTVT.

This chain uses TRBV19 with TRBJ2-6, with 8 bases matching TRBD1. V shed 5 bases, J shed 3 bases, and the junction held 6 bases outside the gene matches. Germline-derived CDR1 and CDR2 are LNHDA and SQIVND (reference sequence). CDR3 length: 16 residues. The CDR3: CASSSLDRDGANVLTF. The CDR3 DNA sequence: TGTGCCAGTAGTTCCCTGGACAGGGATGGGGCCAACGTCCTGACTTTC. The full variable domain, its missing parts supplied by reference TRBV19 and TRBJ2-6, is DGGITQSPKYLFRKEGQNVTLSCEQNLNHDAMYWYRQDPGQGLRLIYYSQIVNDFQKGDIAEGYSVSREKKESFPLTVTSAQKNPTAFYLCASSSLDRDGANVLTFGAGSRLTVL.

DNA for the CDR3: TGTGCCTGGGGAGGACAGGAAGGGGGCTACACCTTC. Translation: CAWGGQEGGYTF. J is TRBJ1-2 and V is TRBV30; TRBD1 matches at 7 bases. Losses at the gene ends were 5 bases for V and 8 bases for J; bases not matched to a gene: 8. The germline gives CDR1 GTSNPN, CDR2 SVGIG (reference sequence). The CDR3 totals 12 residues. Full variable domain (rest looked up from reference TRBV30 and TRBJ1-2): SQTIHQWPATLVQPVGSPLSLECTVEGTSNPNLYWYRQAAGRGLQLLFYSVGIGQISSEVPQNLSASRPQDRQFILSSKKLLLSDSGFYLCAWGGQEGGYTFGSGTRLTVV.

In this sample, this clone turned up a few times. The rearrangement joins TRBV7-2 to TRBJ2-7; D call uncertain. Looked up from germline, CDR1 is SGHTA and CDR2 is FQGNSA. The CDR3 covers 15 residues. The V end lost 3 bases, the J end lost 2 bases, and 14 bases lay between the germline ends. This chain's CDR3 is CASSFTGPGPYEQYF. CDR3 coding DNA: TGTGCCAGCAGCTTCACGGGCCCCGGTCCCTACGAGCAGTACTTC.

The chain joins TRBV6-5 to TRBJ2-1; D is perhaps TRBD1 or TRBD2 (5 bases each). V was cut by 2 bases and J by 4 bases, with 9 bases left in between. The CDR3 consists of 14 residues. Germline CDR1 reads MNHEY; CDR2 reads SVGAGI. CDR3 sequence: CASSYGTLYNEQFF. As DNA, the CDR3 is TGTGCCAGCAGTTACGGGACCCTATACAATGAGCAGTTCTTC.

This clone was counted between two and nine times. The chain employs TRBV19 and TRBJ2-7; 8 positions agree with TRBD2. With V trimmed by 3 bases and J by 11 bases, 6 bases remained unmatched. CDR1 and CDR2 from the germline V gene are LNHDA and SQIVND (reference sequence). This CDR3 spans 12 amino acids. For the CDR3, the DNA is TGTGCCAGTAGTATTCAGCGGGGGAATAAGTACTTC. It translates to CASSIQRGNKYF.

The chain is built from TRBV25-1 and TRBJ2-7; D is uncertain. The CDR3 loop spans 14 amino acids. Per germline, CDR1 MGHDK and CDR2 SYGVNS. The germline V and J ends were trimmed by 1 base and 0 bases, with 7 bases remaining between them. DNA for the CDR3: TGTGCCAGCAGTGAATTTAGAGCCTCCTACGAGCAGTACTTC. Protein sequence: CASSEFRASYEQYF.

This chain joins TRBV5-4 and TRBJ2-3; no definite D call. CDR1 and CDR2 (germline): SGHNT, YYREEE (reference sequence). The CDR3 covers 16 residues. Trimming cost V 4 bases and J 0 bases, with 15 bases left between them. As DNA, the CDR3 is TGTGCCAGCAGCCGCCCCCGAGGAGTAAGCACAGATACGCAGTATTTT. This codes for CASSRPRGVSTDTQYF.

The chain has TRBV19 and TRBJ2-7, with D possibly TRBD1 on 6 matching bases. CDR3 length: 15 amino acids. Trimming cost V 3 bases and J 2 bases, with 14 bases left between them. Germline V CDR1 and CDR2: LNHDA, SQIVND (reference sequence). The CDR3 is CASSIGQHFTYEQYF. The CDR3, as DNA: TGTGCCAGTAGTATTGGACAGCATTTTACCTACGAGCAGTACTTC.

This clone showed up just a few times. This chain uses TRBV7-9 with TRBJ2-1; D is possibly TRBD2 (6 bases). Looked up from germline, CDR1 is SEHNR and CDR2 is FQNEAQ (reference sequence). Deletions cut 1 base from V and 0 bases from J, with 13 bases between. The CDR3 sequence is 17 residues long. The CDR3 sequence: CASSLVGGVSSYNEQFF. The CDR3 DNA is TGTGCCAGCAGCTTAGTAGGCGGGGTCAGCTCCTACAATGAGCAGTTCTTC. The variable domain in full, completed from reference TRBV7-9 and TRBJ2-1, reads DTGVSQNPRHKITKRGQNVTFRCDPISEHNRLYWYRQTLGQGPEFLTYFQNEAQLEKSRLLSDRFSAERPKGSFSTLEIQRTEQGDSAMYLCASSLVGGVSSYNEQFFGPGTRLTVL.

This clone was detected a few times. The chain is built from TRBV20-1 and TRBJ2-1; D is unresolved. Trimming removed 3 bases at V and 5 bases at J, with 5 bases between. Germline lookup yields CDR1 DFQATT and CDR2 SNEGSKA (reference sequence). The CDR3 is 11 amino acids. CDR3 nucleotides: TGCAGTGCTAGTAACCACAATGAGCAGTTCTTC. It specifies CSASNHNEQFF.

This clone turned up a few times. Here the CDR3 reads CASSEWSVNQPQHF. Here the CDR3 DNA reads TGTGCCAGCAGTGAGTGGTCAGTCAATCAGCCCCAGCATTTT. The V call is TRBV6-1, the J call TRBJ1-5; unclear D gene. CDR1 and CDR2 from the germline V gene are MNHNS and SASEGT. The CDR3 spans 14 residues. The germline V and J ends were trimmed by 3 bases and 3 bases, with 9 bases remaining between them.

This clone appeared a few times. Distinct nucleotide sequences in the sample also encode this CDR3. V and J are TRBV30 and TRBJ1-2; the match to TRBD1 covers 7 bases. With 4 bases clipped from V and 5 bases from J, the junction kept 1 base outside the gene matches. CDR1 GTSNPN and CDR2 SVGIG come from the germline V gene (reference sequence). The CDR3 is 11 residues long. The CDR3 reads CAWTTGYGYTF. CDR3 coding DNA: TGTGCCTGGACGACAGGGTATGGCTACACCTTC.

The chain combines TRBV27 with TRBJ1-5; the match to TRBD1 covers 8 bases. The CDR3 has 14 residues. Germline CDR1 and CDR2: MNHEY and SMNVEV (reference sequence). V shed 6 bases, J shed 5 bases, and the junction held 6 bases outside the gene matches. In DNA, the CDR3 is TGTGCCAGCAGCCCGAGACAGGGGTATCAGCCCCAGCATTTT. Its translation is CASSPRQGYQPQHF.

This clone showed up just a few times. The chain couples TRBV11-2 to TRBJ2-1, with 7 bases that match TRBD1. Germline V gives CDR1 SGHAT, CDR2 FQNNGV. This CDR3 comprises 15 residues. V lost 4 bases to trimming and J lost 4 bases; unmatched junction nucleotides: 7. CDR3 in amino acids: CASSSPTGSYNEQFF. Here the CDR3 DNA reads TGTGCCAGCAGCTCCCCGACAGGGTCATACAATGAGCAGTTCTTC.

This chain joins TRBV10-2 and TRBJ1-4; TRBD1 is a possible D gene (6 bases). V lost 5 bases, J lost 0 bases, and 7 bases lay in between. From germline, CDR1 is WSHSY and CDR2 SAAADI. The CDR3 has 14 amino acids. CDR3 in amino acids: CASSRTATNEKLFF. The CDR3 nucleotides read TGCGCCAGCAGTAGGACAGCAACTAATGAAAAACTGTTTTTT.